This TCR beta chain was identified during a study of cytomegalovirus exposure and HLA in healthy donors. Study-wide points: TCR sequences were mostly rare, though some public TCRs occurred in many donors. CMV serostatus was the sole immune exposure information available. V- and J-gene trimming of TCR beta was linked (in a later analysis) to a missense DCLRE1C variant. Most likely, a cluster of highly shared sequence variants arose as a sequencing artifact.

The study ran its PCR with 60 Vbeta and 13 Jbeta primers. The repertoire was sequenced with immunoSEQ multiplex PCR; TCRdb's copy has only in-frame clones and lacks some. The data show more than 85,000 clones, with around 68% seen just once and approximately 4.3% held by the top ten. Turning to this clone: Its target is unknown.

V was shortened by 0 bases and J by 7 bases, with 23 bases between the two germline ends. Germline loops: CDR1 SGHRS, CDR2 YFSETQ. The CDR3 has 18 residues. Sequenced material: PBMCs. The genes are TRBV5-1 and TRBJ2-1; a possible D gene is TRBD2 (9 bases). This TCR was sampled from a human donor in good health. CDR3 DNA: TGCGCCAGCAGCTTGGAACCCCTAGCGGGACAGGCAAGAAATGAGCAGTTCTTC. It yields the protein CASSLEPLAGQARNEQFF.